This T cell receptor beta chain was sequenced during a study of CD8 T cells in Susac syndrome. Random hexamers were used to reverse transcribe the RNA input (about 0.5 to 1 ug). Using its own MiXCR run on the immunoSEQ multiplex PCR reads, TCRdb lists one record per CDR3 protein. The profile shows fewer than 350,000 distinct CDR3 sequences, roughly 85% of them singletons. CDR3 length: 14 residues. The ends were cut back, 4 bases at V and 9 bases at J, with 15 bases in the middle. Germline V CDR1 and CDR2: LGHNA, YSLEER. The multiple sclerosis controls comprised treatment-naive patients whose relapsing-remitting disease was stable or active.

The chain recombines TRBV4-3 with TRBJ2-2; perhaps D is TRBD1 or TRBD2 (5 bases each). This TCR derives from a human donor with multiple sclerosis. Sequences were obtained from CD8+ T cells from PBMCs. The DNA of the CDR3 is TGCGCCAGCAGCCCGTCCGGGGCCCTGAGGGAGCTGTTTTTT. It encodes CASSPSGALRELFF.